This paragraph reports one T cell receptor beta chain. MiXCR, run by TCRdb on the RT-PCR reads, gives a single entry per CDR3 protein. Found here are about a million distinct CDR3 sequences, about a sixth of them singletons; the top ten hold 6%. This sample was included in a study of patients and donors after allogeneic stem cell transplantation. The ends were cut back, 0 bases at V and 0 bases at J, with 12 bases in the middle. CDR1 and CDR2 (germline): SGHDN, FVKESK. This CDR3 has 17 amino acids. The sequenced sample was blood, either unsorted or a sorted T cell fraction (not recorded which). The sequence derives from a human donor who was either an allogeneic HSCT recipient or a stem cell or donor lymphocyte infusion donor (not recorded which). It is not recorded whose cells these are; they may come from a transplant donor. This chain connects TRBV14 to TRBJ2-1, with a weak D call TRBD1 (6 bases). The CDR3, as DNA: TGTGCCAGCAGCCAAGACAGGGGATGGGGCTCCTACAATGAGCAGTTCTTC. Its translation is CASSQDRGWGSYNEQFF.